This TCR beta chain was profiled in a study of blood T cell repertoires in COVID-19. Background on the study: Nucleic acid was either cDNA or gDNA, and it came from T cells, B-cell-depleted T cells, or PBMCs.

Cohorts were based on clinical histories the participants reported. Per the study methods: Amplifying reference gene primers gave estimates of nucleated cell counts. Generated by immunoSEQ multiplex PCR, the TCRdb table keeps only in-frame clones and is missing some. For V, J and clone size, that table is used; D and trimming come from the DNA. The sample yields hundreds of thousands of clones, more than 70% seen once. The CDR3 sequence is 16 residues long. Looked up from germline, CDR1 is KGHSH and CDR2 is LQKENI. Trimming removed 2 bases from V and 2 bases from J; junction bases left unmatched: 9. The chain couples TRBV18 to TRBJ2-7, with 7 positions matching TRBD2. This receptor was obtained from a woman in her forties or fifties who had recovered from COVID-19. Input material: PBMCs or T cells enriched from blood (not recorded which). CDR3 in DNA: TGTGCCAGCTCACCAGGTGGGTCTAGCGGTCCCTACGAGCAGTACTTC. Translation gives CASSPGGSSGPYEQYF.